One and the same sample provided the 7 T cell receptor beta chains below, sequenced in a study of post-analysis software for immune sequencing data. Whole-study results and caveats: Higher frequency in patients than in controls was seen for about 5 TRBV segments, with TRBV5-6, TRBV5-1 and TRBV20-1 among them.

TCR beta libraries were prepared from cDNA with unique molecular identifiers. In TCRdb, the PCR reads were re-called with MiXCR into one record per CDR3 protein. The sample holds hundreds of thousands of distinct CDR3 sequences, about a third seen once. These TCRs are of unknown antigen specificity. Input material: blood. The source of these receptors is a girl between 5 and 17 years old with multiple sclerosis.

J is TRBJ1-5 and V is TRBV7-9; possible D gene TRBD1, 5 bases. Trimming left V 4 bases short and J 4 bases short, with 11 bases between. The CDR3 contains 14 residues. The V gene's germline CDR1 is SEHNR and CDR2 FQNEAQ (reference sequence). Written as DNA, the CDR3 is TGTGCCAGCAGCTCATCCACAGGAAATCAGCCCCAGCATTTT. Its protein product is CASSSSTGNQPQHF.

A few counts support this clonotype. This chain joins TRBV11-2 and TRBJ2-7, with TRBD1 identical over 8 bases. The trim removed 5 bases at V and 3 bases at J, leaving 6 bases unmatched. The CDR3 contains 14 residues. Germline-derived CDR1 and CDR2 are SGHAT and FQNNGV. This chain's CDR3 is CASSTRTGIYEQYF. The CDR3 nucleotides read TGTGCCAGCAGCACCCGGACAGGGATCTACGAGCAGTACTTC.

The rearrangement uses TRBV20-1 and TRBJ2-1; 10 bases map to TRBD2. The J segment lost 4 bases and the V segment lost 3 bases, leaving 9 bases of the junction unmatched. Germline V lookup: CDR1 DFQATT, CDR2 SNEGSKA (reference sequence). This CDR3 spans 16 amino acids. Written as DNA, the CDR3 is TGCAGTGCTAGTCGGGACCCTAGCGGGGGTTACAATGAGCAGTTCTTC. Its translation: CSASRDPSGGYNEQFF.

The chain links TRBV12-3 or TRBV12-4 to TRBJ2-1; the match to TRBD2 covers 15 bases. J lost 0 bases, V lost 4 bases, and 7 bases had no gene match. The CDR3 spans 19 residues. The CDR3 spells CASSSGLAGGASSYNEQFF. The CDR3 DNA reads as TGTGCCAGCAGTTCGGGACTAGCGGGGGGCGCCTCCTCCTACAATGAGCAGTTCTTC.

This chain uses TRBV12-3 or TRBV12-4 with TRBJ2-7; 8 positions agree with TRBD2. Judging by the DNA end, TRBJ2-5 fits better; the J call may be wrong. The CDR3 loop spans 15 amino acids. The CDR3 DNA reads as TGTGCCAGCGGGGACTGGCGGGGGGCCAAAGAGACCCAGTACTTC. This codes for CASGDWRGAKETQYF.

The chain links TRBV29-1 to TRBJ2-3, with D hard to call. Germline CDR1 and CDR2: SQVTM and ANQGSEA. The CDR3 covers 14 residues. The V gene lost 1 base and the J gene lost 0 bases, with 8 bases spanning the gap. This chain's CDR3 is CSVEGGRSTDTQYF. The CDR3 coding sequence is TGCAGCGTTGAAGGTGGGCGAAGCACAGATACGCAGTATTTT.

This clonotype showed up many times. A clone one base away is much larger, so this may be a read error. DNA of the CDR3: TGCGCCAGCAGCTCCGGAGGCGGACTTGAGCAGTTCTTC. Protein product: CASSSGGGLEQFF. The chain is built from TRBV5-1 and TRBJ2-1; TRBD2 is a possible D gene (5 bases). CDR1 SGHRS and CDR2 YFSETQ come from the germline V gene. This CDR3 has 13 amino acids. Trimming left V 3 bases short and J 9 bases short, with 13 bases between.